This T cell receptor (beta chain) was sequenced in a study of T cell clonality in common variable immunodeficiency. Data came from immunoSEQ multiplex PCR; TCRdb stores just in-frame clones and leaves some out. The profile covers about 64,000 clones, none occurring a single time. This clone was seen at least ten times. The read stops 3 residues short of the end of the CDR3; the missing end is completed from the germline J gene. Other DNA variants within this sample encode the same CDR3. V gave up 1 base and J gave up 5 bases, with 12 bases separating them. CDR1 and CDR2 (germline): SGHVS, FQNEAQ. The CDR3 loop spans 15 amino acids.

Source material: peripheral blood mononuclear cells. The rearrangement joins TRBV7-8 to TRBJ2-1; TRBD2 is a possible D gene (6 bases). The TCR comes from a person between 18 and 69 years old in good health. CDR3 bases read: TGTGCCAGCAGCTTAGGGGGGACTCGGAACAATGAG. The encoded protein is CASSLGGTRNNE. The entire CDR3 protein is CASSLGGTRNNEQFF. Looking up the rest from reference TRBV7-8 and TRBJ2-1 gives the full variable domain: GAGVSQSPRYKVAKRGQDVALRCDPISGHVSLFWYQQALGQGPEFLTYFQNEAQLDKSGLPSDRFFAERPEGSVSTLKIQRTQQEDSAVYLCASSLGGTRNNEQFFGPGTRLTVL.